These 21 T cell receptor beta chains were sequenced from one sample in a study of neurological immune-mediated disorders. MiXCR was run by TCRdb on the 5' RACE reads, yielding one entry per CDR3 protein. The sample holds approximately 30,000 distinct CDR3 sequences, 6.6% seen once. Source material: PBMCs. The source is a woman aged 45-65 years in good health.

This clonotype occurred many times. J is TRBJ1-3 and V is TRBV29-1, with a tentative D call TRBD1 (5 bases). V lost 4 bases to trimming and J lost 1 base, with 14 bases between them. The CDR3 covers 15 residues. The germline gives CDR1 SQVTM, CDR2 ANQGSEA. In DNA, the CDR3 is TGCAGCGTTGTTAGGGCAGGGCGGTCTGGAAACACCATATATTTT. Protein product: CSVVRAGRSGNTIYF.

This clonotype has a count of ten or more. The chain links TRBV9 to TRBJ1-6, with 11 bases matching TRBD1. Per the germline V gene, CDR1 is SGDLS and CDR2 is YYNGEE. V dropped 2 bases and J dropped 9; count of bases not matched to a gene: 1. The CDR3 loop spans 14 amino acids. As DNA, the CDR3 is TGTGCCAGCAGCGTGGGGACAGGGGGTTCACCCCTCCACTTT. It yields the protein CASSVGTGGSPLHF.

This clonotype has a count of ten or more. This sequence joins TRBV28 and TRBJ2-7, with TRBD2 as a possible D gene (5 bases). V was cut by 4 bases and J by 5 bases, with 18 bases left in between. The CDR3 totals 15 residues. Germline V gene data show CDR1 as MDHEN and CDR2 as SYDVKM. The CDR3 loop is CASSSTPDGEHEQYF. Here the CDR3 DNA reads TGTGCCAGCAGTTCCACCCCGGATGGGGAGCACGAGCAGTACTTC.

This clonotype counts as medium-sized (0.01 to 0.1%). The rearrangement uses TRBV12-3 or TRBV12-4 and TRBJ2-5; D may be TRBD2 (6 bases). The length of the CDR3 is 13 residues. V lost 5 bases and J 5 bases, leaving 12 bases between the germline ends. The CDR3 DNA reads TGTGCCAGCAGTCACCGGGGGTGGGAGACCCAGTACTTC. This gives the protein CASSHRGWETQYF.

This clonotype was seen at least ten times. The chain couples TRBV29-1 to TRBJ2-3, with D possibly matching TRBD2 (5 bases). Germline V lookup: CDR1 SQVTM, CDR2 ANQGSEA. The CDR3 runs to 13 residues. V was pared by 6 bases and J by 3 bases, with 13 bases between. The CDR3 DNA sequence: TGCAGCGTCCTAGCCCGTCCGACAGATACGCAGTATTTT. Its translation is CSVLARPTDTQYF.

This CDR3 is CASSLGQGAGDTQYF. CDR3 coding DNA: TGTGCCAGCAGCTTGGGACAGGGGGCGGGAGATACGCAGTATTTT. The rearrangement uses TRBV7-8 and TRBJ2-3; 12 bases fit TRBD1. Germline CDR1 and CDR2: SGHVS and FQNEAQ. Trimming took 3 bases from V and 5 from J; bases not matched to a gene: 3. The CDR3 has 15 residues.

This clonotype has a count of ten or more. The chain is built from TRBV18 and TRBJ2-1; no reliable D call. The germline V and J ends were trimmed by 0 bases and 9 bases, with 12 bases remaining between them. Germline CDR1 and CDR2: KGHSH and LQKENI. The CDR3 is 14 amino acids. In DNA form, the CDR3 reads TGTGCCAGCTCACCACCGTGGAGCCTGGGTGAGCAGTTCTTC. Protein sequence: CASSPPWSLGEQFF.

This clonotype has a count of ten or more. The rearrangement joins TRBV24-1 to TRBJ2-3; D is uncertain. The V end lost 0 bases, the J end lost 0 bases, and 9 bases lay between the germline ends. The germline CDR1 and CDR2 sequences are KGHDR and SFDVKD. CDR3 size: 16 residues. CDR3 DNA: TGTGCCACCAGTGATTTGAAGTTCGCTAGCACAGATACGCAGTATTTT. Translated, it gives CATSDLKFASTDTQYF.

This clonotype showed up many times. This sequence joins TRBV5-1 and TRBJ1-2, with 9 bases matching TRBD1. This CDR3 is 16 amino acids long. In germline, CDR1 is SGHRS, CDR2 YFSETQ. V lost 0 bases, J lost 7 bases, and 10 bases stayed unmatched. The CDR3 nucleotides read TGCGCCAGCAGCTTGGGGTTACAGGGGGCGTCGGCTGGCTACACCTTC. It is translated as CASSLGLQGASAGYTF.

In this sample, this clonotype turned up many times. This chain connects TRBV27 to TRBJ2-3; 8 bases are shared with TRBD2. The germline gives CDR1 MNHEY, CDR2 SMNVEV (reference sequence). V trimming: 5 bases; J trimming: 5 bases; junction bases outside the gene matches: 6. The CDR3 contains 14 residues. CDR3 DNA: TGTGCCAGCAGTCCCGGGAGGGCGGGAGATACGCAGTATTTT. Protein: CASSPGRAGDTQYF.

This clonotype came up many times. The J gene is TRBJ2-3, the V gene TRBV20-1, with TRBD2 identical over 9 bases. Germline CDR1 and CDR2: DFQATT and SNEGSKA (reference sequence). The CDR3 runs 17 residues. V lost 1 base and J lost 0; bases outside the gene matches: 8. This CDR3 reads CSARGLIAGASTDTQYF. DNA of the CDR3: TGCAGTGCTAGAGGCCTCATAGCGGGAGCAAGCACAGATACGCAGTATTTT.

This clonotype was picked up many times. The rearrangement links TRBV3-1 to TRBJ2-1, with 7 bases fitting TRBD2. The CDR3 runs 16 residues. CDR1 LGHDT and CDR2 YNNKEL come from the germline V gene (reference sequence). Trimming took 2 bases from V and 0 from J; bases not matched to a gene: 4. The CDR3 loop reads CASSQRGGFSYNEQFF. CDR3 coding DNA: TGTGCCAGCAGCCAACGCGGGGGTTTCTCCTACAATGAGCAGTTCTTC.

In its sample, this clonotype was seen many times. The J gene is TRBJ1-1, the V gene TRBV20-1; TRBD1 agrees at 9 bases. Germline CDR1 DFQATT, CDR2 SNEGSKA (reference sequence). The V segment lost 6 bases and the J segment 0 bases; nucleotides outside the gene matches: 5. The CDR3 spans 14 residues. The CDR3 here is CSAGTGIMNTEAFF. The DNA of the CDR3 is TGCAGTGCGGGGACAGGGATTATGAACACTGAAGCTTTCTTT.

This clonotype showed up many times. This sequence joins TRBV29-1 and TRBJ2-2, with TRBD2 matching 9 bases. J gave up 5 bases and V 8 bases, and 9 bases lay outside the gene matches. CDR3 size: 14 residues. Germline V lookup: CDR1 SQVTM, CDR2 ANQGSEA. In DNA form, the CDR3 reads TGCAGCTTCCTCGGGACTAGCTTAACCGGGGAGCTGTTTTTT. This gives the protein CSFLGTSLTGELFF.

J is TRBJ2-7 and V is TRBV7-2; a weak D match, TRBD1 (6 bases). The CDR3 length is 15 residues. The V gene's germline CDR1 is SGHTA and CDR2 FQGNSA. The V end was cut by 2 bases, the J end by 2 bases, with 13 bases between. The CDR3 protein is CASSLQGNLAYEQYF. For the CDR3, the DNA is TGTGCCAGCAGCTTACAGGGGAATCTCGCCTACGAGCAGTACTTC.

This clonotype was detected many times. The rearrangement links TRBV5-6 to TRBJ1-6, with D unresolved. Trimming left V 4 bases short and J 10 bases short, with 12 bases between. Germline values: CDR1 SGHDT, CDR2 YYEEEE. CDR3 length: 13 amino acids. The CDR3 region is CASSGGVQSPLHF. DNA for the CDR3: TGTGCCAGCAGCGGCGGGGTTCAATCACCCCTCCACTTT.

This clonotype showed up many times. The genes are TRBV20-1 and TRBJ2-7, with no clear D. Germline-derived CDR1 and CDR2 are DFQATT and SNEGSKA (reference sequence). The CDR3 covers 11 residues. The germline V and J ends were trimmed by 6 bases and 6 bases, with 12 bases remaining between them. The CDR3 reads CSAVTGIEQYF. In DNA form, the CDR3 reads TGCAGTGCCGTGACTGGGATCGAGCAGTACTTC.

This clonotype was seen repeatedly, ten times or more. The V and J genes are TRBV5-5 and TRBJ2-2, with D unresolved. The germline V gene has CDR1 SGHKS and CDR2 YYEKEE (reference sequence). V was trimmed by 0 bases and J by 2 bases, leaving 5 bases between them. The CDR3 is 14 residues long. The CDR3 is CASSLGRNTGELFF. The CDR3 coding sequence is TGTGCCAGCAGCTTGGGCAGAAACACCGGGGAGCTGTTTTTT. Supplemented by reference TRBV5-5 and TRBJ2-2, the full variable domain reads DAGVTQSPTHLIKTRGQQVTLRCSPISGHKSVSWYQQVLGQGPQFIFQYYEKEERGRGNFPDRFSARQFPNYSSELNVNALLLGDSALYLCASSLGRNTGELFFGEGSRLTVL.

This clonotype was counted at least ten times. The rearrangement joins TRBV5-1 to TRBJ1-3, with a possible D match to TRBD1 (6 bases). CDR1 and CDR2 from the germline V gene are SGHRS and YFSETQ. This CDR3 contains 15 residues. The ends were cut back, 5 bases at V and 0 bases at J, with 12 bases in the middle. The CDR3 DNA reads TGCGCCAGCAGAGGACAGATGAGCTCTGGAAACACCATATATTTT. Protein: CASRGQMSSGNTIYF. The entire variable domain, with the rest obtained from reference TRBV5-1 and TRBJ1-3, is as follows: KAGVTQTPRYLIKTRGQQVTLSCSPISGHRSVSWYQQTPGQGLQFLFEYFSETQRNKGNFPGRFSGRQFSNSRSEMNVSTLELGDSALYLCASRGQMSSGNTIYFGEGSWLTVV.

This clonotype was detected many times. This chain joins TRBV9 and TRBJ2-2; D may be TRBD1 (6 bases). The V and J ends lost 2 bases and 6 bases respectively, with 14 bases between them. CDR1 SGDLS and CDR2 YYNGEE come from the germline V gene. The CDR3 sequence is 15 residues long. DNA of the CDR3: TGTGCCAGCAGCGTGTCGGGGCAGGGGTCCGGGGAGCTGTTTTTT. It codes for CASSVSGQGSGELFF.

In its sample, this clonotype was seen many times. The V and J genes are TRBV20-1 and TRBJ2-6; D unresolved. The V end was cut by 3 bases, the J end by 3 bases, with 12 bases between. The CDR3 totals 15 residues. Germline loops: CDR1 DFQATT, CDR2 SNEGSKA (reference sequence). CDR3 DNA sequence: TGCAGTGCTAGGTTATCTGCGGTTGGGGCCAACGTCCTGACTTTC. It translates to CSARLSAVGANVLTF.